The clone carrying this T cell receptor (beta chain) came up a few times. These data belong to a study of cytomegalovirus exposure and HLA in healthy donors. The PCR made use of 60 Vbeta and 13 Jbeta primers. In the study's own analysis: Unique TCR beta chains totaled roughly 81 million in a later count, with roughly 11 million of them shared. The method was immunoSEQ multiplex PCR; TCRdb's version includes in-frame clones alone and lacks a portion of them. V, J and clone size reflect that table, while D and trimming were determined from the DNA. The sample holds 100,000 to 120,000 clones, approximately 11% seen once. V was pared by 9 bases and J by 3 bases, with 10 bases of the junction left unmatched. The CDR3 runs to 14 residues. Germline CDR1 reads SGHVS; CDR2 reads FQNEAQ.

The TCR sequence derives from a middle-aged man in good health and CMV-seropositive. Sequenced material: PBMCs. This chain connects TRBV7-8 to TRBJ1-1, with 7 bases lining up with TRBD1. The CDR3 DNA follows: TGTGCCAGTATGACAGGGTCCGGTGACACTGAAGCTTTCTTT. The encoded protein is CASMTGSGDTEAFF.